This T cell receptor beta chain was sequenced during a study of cytomegalovirus exposure and HLA in healthy donors. Vbeta (60) and Jbeta (13) primers were used in the PCR. Clones were read by immunoSEQ multiplex PCR, and TCRdb kept only the in-frame ones, dropping some. Among roughly 190,000 clones listed, around three quarters were seen once. The CDR3 runs 17 residues. V was clipped by 3 bases and J by 0 bases, with 15 bases between them. Germline-derived CDR1 and CDR2 are MDHEN and SYDVKM. In the case of this clone: The antigen is unknown.

General study findings and limits: The study had only CMV serostatus as immune exposure information. The authors considered a cluster of highly shared sequence variants likely to be a sequencing artifact. Fewer N-insertions (relative to the roughly 670-donor mean) were reportedly seen in an Asian-associated ancestry cluster in a later analysis. In a later analysis, TCR beta V- and J-gene trimming was associated with a missense DCLRE1C variant.

Sequenced sample: PBMCs. The source is a woman aged 50 to 65 in good health and CMV-seronegative. This chain joins TRBV28 and TRBJ1-3; D unclear. The CDR3 coding sequence is TGTGCCAGCAGTTTGGACTCCCCCGGAGGCTCTGGAAACACCATATATTTT. This translates into CASSLDSPGGSGNTIYF.